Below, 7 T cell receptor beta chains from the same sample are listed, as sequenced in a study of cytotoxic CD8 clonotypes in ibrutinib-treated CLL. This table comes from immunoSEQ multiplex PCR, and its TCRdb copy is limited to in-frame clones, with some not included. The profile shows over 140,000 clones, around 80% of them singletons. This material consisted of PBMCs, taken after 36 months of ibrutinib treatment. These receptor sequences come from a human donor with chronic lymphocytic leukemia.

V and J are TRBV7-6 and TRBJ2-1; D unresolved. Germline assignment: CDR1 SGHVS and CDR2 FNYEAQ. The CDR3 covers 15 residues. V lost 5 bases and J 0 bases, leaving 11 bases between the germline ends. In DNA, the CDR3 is TGTGCCAGCAGCCCACGGGCGAGCTCCTACAATGAGCAGTTCTTC. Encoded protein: CASSPRASSYNEQFF.

The CDR3 DNA is TGTGCCAGCTCACCACTGGGCTTAGCCCCCTCTGGGGCCAACGTCCTGACTTTC. This sequence encodes CASSPLGLAPSGANVLTF. This sequence joins TRBV18 and TRBJ2-6; D is ambiguous. With 1 base removed from V and 0 bases from J, the gap between germline ends came to 13 bases. Germline V gene lookup returns CDR1 KGHSH and CDR2 LQKENI. The CDR3 runs 18 residues.

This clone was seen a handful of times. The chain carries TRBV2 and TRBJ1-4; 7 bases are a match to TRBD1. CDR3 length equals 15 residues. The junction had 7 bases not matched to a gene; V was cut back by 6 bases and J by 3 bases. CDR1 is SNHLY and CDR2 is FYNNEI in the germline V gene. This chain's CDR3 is CASRLTGAANEKLFF. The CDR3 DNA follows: TGTGCCAGCAGGCTAACAGGGGCGGCTAATGAAAAACTGTTTTTT.

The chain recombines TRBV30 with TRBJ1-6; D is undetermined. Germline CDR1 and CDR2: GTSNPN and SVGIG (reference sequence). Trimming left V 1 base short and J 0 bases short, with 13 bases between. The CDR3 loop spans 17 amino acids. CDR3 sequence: CAWSDSTRSSYNSPLHF. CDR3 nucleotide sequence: TGTGCCTGGAGTGACAGTACGAGAAGCTCCTATAATTCACCCCTCCACTTT.

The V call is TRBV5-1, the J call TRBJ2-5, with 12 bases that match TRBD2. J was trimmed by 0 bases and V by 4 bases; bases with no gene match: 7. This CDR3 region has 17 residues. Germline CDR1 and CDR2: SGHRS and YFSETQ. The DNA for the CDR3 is TGCGCCAGCAGCACGGGGCTAGCGGGAGGGTACCAAGAGACCCAGTACTTC. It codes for CASSTGLAGGYQETQYF.

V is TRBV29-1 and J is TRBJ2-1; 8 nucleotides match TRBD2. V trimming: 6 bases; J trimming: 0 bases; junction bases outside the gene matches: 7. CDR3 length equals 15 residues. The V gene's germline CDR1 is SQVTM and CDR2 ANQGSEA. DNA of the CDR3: TGCAGCGTACCGAGCGGGAGCAGCTCCTACAATGAGCAGTTCTTC. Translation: CSVPSGSSSYNEQFF.

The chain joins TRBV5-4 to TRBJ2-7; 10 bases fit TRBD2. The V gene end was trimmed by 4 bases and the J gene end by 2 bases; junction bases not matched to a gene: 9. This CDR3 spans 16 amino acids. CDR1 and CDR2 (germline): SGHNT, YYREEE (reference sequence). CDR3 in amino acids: CASSTLAGAAAYEQYF. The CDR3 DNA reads TGTGCCAGCAGCACCCTAGCGGGAGCTGCCGCCTACGAGCAGTACTTC.